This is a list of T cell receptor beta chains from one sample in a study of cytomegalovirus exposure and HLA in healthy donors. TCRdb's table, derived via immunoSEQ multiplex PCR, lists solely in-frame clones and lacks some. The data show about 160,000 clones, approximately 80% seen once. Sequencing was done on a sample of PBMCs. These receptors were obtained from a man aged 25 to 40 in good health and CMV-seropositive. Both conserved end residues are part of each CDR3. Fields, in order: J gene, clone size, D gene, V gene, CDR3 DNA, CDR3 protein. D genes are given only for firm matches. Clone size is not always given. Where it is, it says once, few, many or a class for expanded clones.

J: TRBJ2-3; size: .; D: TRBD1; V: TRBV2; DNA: TGTGCCAGCAAAACGGGGACAGGGTTGTATTTT; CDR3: CASKTGTGLYF
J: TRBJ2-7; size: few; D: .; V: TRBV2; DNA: TGTGCCAGCAGTAAGACAGACGAGCAGTACTTC; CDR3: CASSKTDEQYF
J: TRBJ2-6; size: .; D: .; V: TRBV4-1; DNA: TGCGCCAGCAGCCTACAGGACGGCTCTGGGGCCAACGTCCTGACTTTC; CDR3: CASSLQDGSGANVLTF
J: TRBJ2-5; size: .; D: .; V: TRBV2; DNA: TGTGCCAGCAGTGTAGTGGAGGAGACCCAGTACTTC; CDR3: CASSVVEETQYF
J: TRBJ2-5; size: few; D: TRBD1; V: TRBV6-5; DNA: TGTGCCAGCAGTGGACAGGGTGCCAGGGAGACCCAGTACTTC; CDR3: CASSGQGARETQYF
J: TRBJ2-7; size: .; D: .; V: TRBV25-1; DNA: TGTGCCAGCTCTGACAATTCCTACGAGCAGTACTTC; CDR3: CASSDNSYEQYF
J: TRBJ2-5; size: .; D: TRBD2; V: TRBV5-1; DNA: TGCGCCAGCAGCTTGGGGGCTAGCGGGACCCAAGAGACCCAGTACTTC; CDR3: CASSLGASGTQETQYF
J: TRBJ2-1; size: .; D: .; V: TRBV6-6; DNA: TGTGCCAGCAGTTACGAGACAGGTAGCAATGAGCAGTTCTTC; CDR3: CASSYETGSNEQFF
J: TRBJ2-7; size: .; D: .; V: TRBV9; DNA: TGTGCCAGCAGCGCCCACTCCGGAGCGGAAGAGCAGTACTTC; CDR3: CASSAHSGAEEQYF
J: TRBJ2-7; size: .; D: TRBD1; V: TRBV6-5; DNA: TGTGCCAGCAGTTACAGGGGACAGGGCACCTACGAGCAGTACTTC; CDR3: CASSYRGQGTYEQYF
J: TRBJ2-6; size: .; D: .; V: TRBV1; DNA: TGCACCAGCAGCCAAGATGTAGAGGGAACTGGGGCCAACGTCCTGACTTTC; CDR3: CTSSQDVEGTGANVLTF
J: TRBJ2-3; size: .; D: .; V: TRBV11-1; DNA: TGTGCCAGCAGCATCGACAGGTCGAATACGCAGTATTTT; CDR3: CASSIDRSNTQYF
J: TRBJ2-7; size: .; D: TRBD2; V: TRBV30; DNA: TGTGCCTGGGGGGCCCCCCCTGGCGGGGGGGGTTCTTACGAGCAGTACTTC; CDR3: CAWGAPPGGGGSYEQYF
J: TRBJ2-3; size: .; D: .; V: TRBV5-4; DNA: TGTGCCAGCAGCAAACTGGTCGGCACAGATACGCAGTATTTT; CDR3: CASSKLVGTDTQYF
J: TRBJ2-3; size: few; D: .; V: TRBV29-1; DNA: TGCAGCGTCGCCCTTCGCAGGGGCACCGATACGCAGTATTTT; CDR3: CSVALRRGTDTQYF
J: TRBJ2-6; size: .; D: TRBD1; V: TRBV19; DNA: TGTGCCAGTAGTGACCAACAGGGGGCGCTTGGGGCCAACGTCCTGACTTTC; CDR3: CASSDQQGALGANVLTF
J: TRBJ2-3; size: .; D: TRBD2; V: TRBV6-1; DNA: TGTGCCAGCAGGCCTAGCGGGGGGGTTTCAGATACGCAGTATTTT; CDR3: CASRPSGGVSDTQYF
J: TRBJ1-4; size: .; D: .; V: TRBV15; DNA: TGTGCCACCAGCAGTGTAAAAGGGGCTAATGAAAAACTGTTTTTT; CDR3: CATSSVKGANEKLFF
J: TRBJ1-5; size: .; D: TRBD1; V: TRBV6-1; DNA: TGTGCCAGCAGGACAGGGGCCGCGGGCAATCAGCCCCAGCATTTT; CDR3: CASRTGAAGNQPQHF
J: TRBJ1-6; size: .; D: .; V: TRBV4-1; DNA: TGCGCCAGCAGCCGGATTTTGGGGAGCCATTCACCCCTCCACTTT; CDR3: CASSRILGSHSPLHF
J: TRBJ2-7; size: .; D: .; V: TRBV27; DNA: TGTGCCAGCAGTGGACCGGGGATTTGGGGGCAGTACTTC; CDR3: CASSGPGIWGQYF
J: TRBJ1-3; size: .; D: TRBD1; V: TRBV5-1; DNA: TGCGCCAGCAGCTCGCTCGGGACAGACTCTGGAAACACCATATATTTT; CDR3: CASSSLGTDSGNTIYF
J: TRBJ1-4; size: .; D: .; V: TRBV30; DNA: TGTGCCTGGAGTGTACTCGGCCGGAGGTATGAAAAACTGTTTTTT; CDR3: CAWSVLGRRYEKLFF
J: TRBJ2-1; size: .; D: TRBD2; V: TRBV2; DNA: TGTGCCAGCACCATAGCGGGGGGGCGTGGAAATGAGCAGTTCTTC; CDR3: CASTIAGGRGNEQFF
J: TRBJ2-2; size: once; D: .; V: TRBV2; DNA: TGTGCCAGCAGTGGTGGGGCCGGCACCGGGGAGCTGTTTTTT; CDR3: CASSGGAGTGELFF
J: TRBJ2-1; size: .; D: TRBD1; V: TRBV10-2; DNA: TGCGCCAGCAGTAAGCAGGGGGCTCGGGATGAGCAGTTCTTC; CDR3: CASSKQGARDEQFF
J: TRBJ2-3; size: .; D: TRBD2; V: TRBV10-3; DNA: TGTGCCATCAGGGAGGCTAGCGGGGGCGCAGATACGCAGTATTTT; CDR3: CAIREASGGADTQYF
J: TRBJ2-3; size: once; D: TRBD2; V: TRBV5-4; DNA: TGTGCCAGCAGCTTGAGACTAGCGGGGGCGCGGAAGGATACGCAGTATTTT; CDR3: CASSLRLAGARKDTQYF
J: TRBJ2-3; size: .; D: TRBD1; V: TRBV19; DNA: TGTGCCACCCGGACAGGAAACACAGATACGCAGTATTTT; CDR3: CATRTGNTDTQYF
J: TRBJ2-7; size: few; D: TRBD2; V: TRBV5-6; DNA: TGTGCCAGCAGCATCACTAGCGGGGGGGCGTACGAGCAGTACTTC; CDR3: CASSITSGGAYEQYF
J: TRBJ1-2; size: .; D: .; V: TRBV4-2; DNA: TGTGCCAGCAGCCAAGCAGGGAACTATGGCTACACCTTC; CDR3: CASSQAGNYGYTF
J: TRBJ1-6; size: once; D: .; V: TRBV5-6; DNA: TGTGCCAGCAGCCTAAGTCCGAGGTATAATTCACCCCTCCACTTT; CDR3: CASSLSPRYNSPLHF
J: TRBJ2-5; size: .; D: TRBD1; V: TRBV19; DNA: TGTGCCAGTCGGACAGGGGGGCCCCAAGAGACCCAGTACTTC; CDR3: CASRTGGPQETQYF
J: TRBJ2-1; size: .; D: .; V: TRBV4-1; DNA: TGCGCCAGCAGCGAACGAACAGGGTGGAATGAGCAGTTCTTC; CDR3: CASSERTGWNEQFF
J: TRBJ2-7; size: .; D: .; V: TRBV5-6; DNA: TGTGCCAGCAGCCTCCTTGGACTGAACTACGAGCAGTACTTC; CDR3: CASSLLGLNYEQYF
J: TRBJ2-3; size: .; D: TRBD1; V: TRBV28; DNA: TGTGCCAGCAGTTCCCCGGGACAGGGACTAGATACGCAGTATTTT; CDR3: CASSSPGQGLDTQYF
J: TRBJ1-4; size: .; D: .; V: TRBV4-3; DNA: TGCGCCAGCAGCCACAGGGGCCCTAATGAAAAACTGTTTTTT; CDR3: CASSHRGPNEKLFF
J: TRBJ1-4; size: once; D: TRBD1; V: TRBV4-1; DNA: TGCGCCAGCAGCCAAGGGAGGACAGGGCAGAATGAAAAACTGTTTTTT; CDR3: CASSQGRTGQNEKLFF
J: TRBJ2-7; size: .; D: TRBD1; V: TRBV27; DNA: TGTGCCAGCAGTCCGGACAGGGCCTACGAGCAGTACTTC; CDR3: CASSPDRAYEQYF
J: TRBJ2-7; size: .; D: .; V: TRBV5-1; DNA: TGCGCCAGCCCCCCGCAGGGCACAATGTACGAGCAGTACTTC; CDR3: CASPPQGTMYEQYF
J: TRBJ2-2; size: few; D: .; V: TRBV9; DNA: TGTGCCAGCAGCGCACCCAGGGGGGCGACGAACACCGGGGAGCTGTTTTTT; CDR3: CASSAPRGATNTGELFF
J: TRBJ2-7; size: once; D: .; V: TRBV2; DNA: TGTGCCAGCAGTGAAGGGTGGCGGGCCTACGAGCAGTACTTC; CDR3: CASSEGWRAYEQYF
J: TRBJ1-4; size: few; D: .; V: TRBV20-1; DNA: TGCAGTGCTAGCCTTAATGAAAAACTGTTTTTT; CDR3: CSASLNEKLFF
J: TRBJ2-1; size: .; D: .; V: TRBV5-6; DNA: TGTGCCAGCAGCTTAGGAGGGGGCGGGTACAATGAGCAGTTCTTC; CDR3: CASSLGGGGYNEQFF
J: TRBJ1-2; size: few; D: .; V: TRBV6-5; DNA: TGTGCCACCTTAATTCCAGGGTATGGCTACACCTTC; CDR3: CATLIPGYGYTF